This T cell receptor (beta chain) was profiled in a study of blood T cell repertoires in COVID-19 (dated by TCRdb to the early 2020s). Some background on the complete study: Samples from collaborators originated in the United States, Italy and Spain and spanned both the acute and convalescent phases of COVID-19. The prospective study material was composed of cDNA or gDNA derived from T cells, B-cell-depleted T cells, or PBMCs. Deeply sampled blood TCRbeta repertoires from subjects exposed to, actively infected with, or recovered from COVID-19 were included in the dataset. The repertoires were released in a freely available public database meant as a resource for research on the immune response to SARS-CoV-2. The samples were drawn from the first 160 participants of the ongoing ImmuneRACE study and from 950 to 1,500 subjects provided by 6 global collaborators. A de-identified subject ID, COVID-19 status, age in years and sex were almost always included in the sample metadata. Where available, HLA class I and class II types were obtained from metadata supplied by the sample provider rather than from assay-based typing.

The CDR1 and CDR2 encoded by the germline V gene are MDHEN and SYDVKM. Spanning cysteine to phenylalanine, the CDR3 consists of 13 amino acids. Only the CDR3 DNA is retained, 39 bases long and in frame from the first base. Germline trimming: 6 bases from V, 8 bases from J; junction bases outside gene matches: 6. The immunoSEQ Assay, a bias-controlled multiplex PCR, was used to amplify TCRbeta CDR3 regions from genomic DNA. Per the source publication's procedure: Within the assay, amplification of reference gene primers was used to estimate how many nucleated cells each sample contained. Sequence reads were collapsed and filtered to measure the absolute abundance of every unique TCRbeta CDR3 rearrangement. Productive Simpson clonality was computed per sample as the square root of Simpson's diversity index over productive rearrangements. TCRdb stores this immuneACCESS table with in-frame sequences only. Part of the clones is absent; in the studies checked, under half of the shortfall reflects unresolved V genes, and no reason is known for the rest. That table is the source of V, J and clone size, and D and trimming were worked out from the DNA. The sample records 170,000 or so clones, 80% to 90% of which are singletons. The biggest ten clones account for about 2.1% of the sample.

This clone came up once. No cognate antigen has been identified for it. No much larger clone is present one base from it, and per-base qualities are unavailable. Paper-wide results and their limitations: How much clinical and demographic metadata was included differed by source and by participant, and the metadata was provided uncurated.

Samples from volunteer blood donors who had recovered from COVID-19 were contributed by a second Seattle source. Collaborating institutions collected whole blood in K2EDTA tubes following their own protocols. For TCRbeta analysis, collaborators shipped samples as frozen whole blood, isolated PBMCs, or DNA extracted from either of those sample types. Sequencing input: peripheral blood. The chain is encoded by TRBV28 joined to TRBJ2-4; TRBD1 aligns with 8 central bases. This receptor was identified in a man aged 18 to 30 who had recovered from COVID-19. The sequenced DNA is TGTGCCAGCAGCCAGGACAGGGCCCACATTCAGTACTTC. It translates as CASSQDRAHIQYF.